Described below is a single TCR beta chain sequence and its context. The antigen remains unidentified. Amplified TCR beta CDR3 regions derived from RNA transcripts. HTBI primers were the set used in a first-round RT-PCR of the TCR CDR3. TCRdb redid the calling of the multiplex PCR reads with MiXCR, one entry per CDR3 protein. The table lists about 550,000 distinct CDR3 sequences, around 20% of them singletons, with 26% in the top ten. This specimen belongs to a study of T cells in Graves' hyperthyroidism and ophthalmopathy. Study-wide results and caveats: Most thyroid clonotypes expanded above 0.001 were also detected in blood.

Researchers defined stable Graves' hyperthyroidism as no ophthalmopathy progression within 18 months. Reasons for excluding patients were uncontrolled infection, other autoimmune disease, pregnancy or lactation. This TCR was recovered from a man aged 18 to 29 with Graves' hyperthyroidism. Specimen: blood.

Written as DNA, the CDR3 is TGTGCCAGCACCATAAGGGAAGGGGGTTACGAGCAGTACTTC. The encoded protein is CASTIREGGYEQYF. The gene calls are TRBV12-3 or TRBV12-4 and TRBJ2-7; D is perhaps TRBD1 (6 bases). CDR3 length: 14 amino acids. V lost 7 bases, J lost 4 bases, and 17 bases lay in between.